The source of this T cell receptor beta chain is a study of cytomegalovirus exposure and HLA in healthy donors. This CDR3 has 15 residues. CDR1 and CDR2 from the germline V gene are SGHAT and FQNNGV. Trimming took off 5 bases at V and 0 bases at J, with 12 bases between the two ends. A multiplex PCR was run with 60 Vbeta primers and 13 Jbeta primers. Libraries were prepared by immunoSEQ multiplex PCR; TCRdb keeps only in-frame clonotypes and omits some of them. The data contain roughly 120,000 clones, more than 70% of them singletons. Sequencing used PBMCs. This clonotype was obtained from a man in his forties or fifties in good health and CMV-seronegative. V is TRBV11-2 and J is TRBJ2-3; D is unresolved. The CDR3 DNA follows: TGTGCCAGCAGCCCGCTGGGCCTAAGCACAGATACGCAGTATTTT. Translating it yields CASSPLGLSTDTQYF.